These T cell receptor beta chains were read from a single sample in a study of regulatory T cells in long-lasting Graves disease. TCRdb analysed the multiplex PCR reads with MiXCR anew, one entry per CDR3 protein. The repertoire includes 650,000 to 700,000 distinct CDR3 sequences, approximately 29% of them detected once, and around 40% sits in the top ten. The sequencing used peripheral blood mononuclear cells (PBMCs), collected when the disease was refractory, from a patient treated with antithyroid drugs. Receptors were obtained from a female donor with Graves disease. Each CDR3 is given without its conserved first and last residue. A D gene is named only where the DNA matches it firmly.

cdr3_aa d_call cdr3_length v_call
ASSSPGQVYEQY TRBD1 12 TRBV28
ASSAGLWAGELF NA 12 TRBV7-9
ASSLMGGHEAF NA 11 TRBV7-2
ASSDGTGTGGTQAKNIQY TRBD1 18 TRBV6-1
ACSEDRDTEAF TRBD1 11 TRBV27
ASSPTRQTQY NA 10 TRBV12-3/TRBV12-4
ASSYADRGLGYT TRBD1 12 TRBV11-3
AWKAPTGELF NA 10 TRBV30
ASSKDSSNQPQH NA 12 TRBV5-1
ASSGDSPTNEKLF TRBD1 13 TRBV12-3/TRBV12-4